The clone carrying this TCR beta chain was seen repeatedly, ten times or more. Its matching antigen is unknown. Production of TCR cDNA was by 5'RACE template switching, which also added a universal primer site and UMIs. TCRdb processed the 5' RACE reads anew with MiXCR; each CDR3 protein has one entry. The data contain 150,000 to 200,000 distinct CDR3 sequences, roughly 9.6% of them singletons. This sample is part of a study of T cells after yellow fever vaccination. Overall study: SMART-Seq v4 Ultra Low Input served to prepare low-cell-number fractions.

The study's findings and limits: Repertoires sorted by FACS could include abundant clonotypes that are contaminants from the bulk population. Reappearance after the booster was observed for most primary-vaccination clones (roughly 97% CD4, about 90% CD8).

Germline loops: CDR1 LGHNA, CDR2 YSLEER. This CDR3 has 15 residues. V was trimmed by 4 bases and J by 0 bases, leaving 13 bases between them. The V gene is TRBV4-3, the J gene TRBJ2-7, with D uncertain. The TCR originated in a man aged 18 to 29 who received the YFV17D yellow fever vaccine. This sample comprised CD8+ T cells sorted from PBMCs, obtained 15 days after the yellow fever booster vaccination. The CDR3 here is CASSPGWSNSYEQYF. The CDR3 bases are TGCGCCAGCAGCCCCGGCTGGTCCAACTCCTACGAGCAGTACTTC.